These 17 T cell receptor beta chains came from one sample sequenced in a study of radiation and T cells in renal cell carcinoma. The time point here: blood 2 weeks post-SBRT. Treatment of the sample: 15 Gy SBRT to primary tumor, nephrectomy 4 weeks later. Repertoires were generated with immunoSEQ multiplex PCR, while TCRdb's copy carries only in-frame clones and drops some. The table lists about 150,000 clones, approximately 86% of them singletons. The sample consisted of blood, taken from a patient whose treatment included radiotherapy and nephrectomy. The receptors were gathered from a woman in her fifties or sixties with renal cell carcinoma.

Only one count was recorded for this clone. The J gene is TRBJ2-7, the V gene TRBV6-1; D unclear. CDR1 is MNHNS, CDR2 SASEGT, per germline. Trimming took 2 bases from V and 2 from J, leaving 10 bases between them. This CDR3 comprises 14 residues. The CDR3 loop reads CASSEHHLTYEQYF. Written as DNA, the CDR3 is TGTGCCAGCAGTGAACATCATCTCACCTACGAGCAGTACTTC.

V is TRBV6-5 and J is TRBJ1-2; perhaps TRBD1 as D (6 bases). The V gene lost 5 bases and the J gene lost 8 bases, with 21 bases spanning the gap. The CDR3 loop spans 15 amino acids. Germline-derived CDR1 and CDR2 are MNHEY and SVGAGI. CDR3 in amino acids: CASSKNDRRFVGYTF. CDR3 nucleotides: TGTGCCAGCAGTAAAAACGACAGGCGTTTCGTAGGCTACACCTTC.

This chain joins TRBV6-1 and TRBJ2-3; unclear D gene. CDR1 is MNHNS and CDR2 is SASEGT in the germline V gene. V lost 7 bases and J lost 6, with 8 bases in between. The CDR3 covers 11 residues. CDR3 protein: CASTEWDTQYF. CDR3 DNA sequence: TGTGCCAGCACCGAGTGGGATACGCAGTATTTT.

This chain links TRBV7-2 with TRBJ2-1; D is perhaps TRBD1 (5 bases). Germline CDR1 SGHTA, CDR2 FQGNSA. V shed 1 base and J shed 13 bases, with 11 bases lying between them. The CDR3 runs to 12 residues. The DNA of the CDR3 is TGTGCCAGCAGCTTAGTGGGTGGGGCACAGTTCTTC. This translates into CASSLVGGAQFF.

The J gene is TRBJ2-7, the V gene TRBV5-4; D not resolved. Germline lookup yields CDR1 SGHNT and CDR2 YYREEE (reference sequence). Trimming removed 4 bases at V and 5 bases at J, with 16 bases between. The CDR3 loop spans 14 amino acids. The CDR3 DNA is TGTGCCAGCAGCATACCGGGCCCTTACCACGAGCAGTACTTC. This sequence encodes CASSIPGPYHEQYF.

The rearrangement links TRBV12-2 to TRBJ1-5; the table's D call, TRBD1, was not checked against the DNA. TRBV12-2 is a pseudogene segment. CDR3 length: 15 amino acids. The CDR3 spells CASRHDRDPVLAQHF. As DNA, the CDR3 is TGTGCAAGTCGCCATGACAGGGACCCAGTATTGGCCCAGCATTTT.

The V gene is TRBV19, the J gene TRBJ1-1, with D unresolved. This CDR3 contains 13 residues. Germline CDR1 and CDR2: LNHDA and SQIVND (reference sequence). Deletions cut 7 bases from V and 2 bases from J, with 11 bases between. Here the CDR3 reads CASKSEVNTEAFF. The CDR3 nucleotides read TGTGCCAGTAAATCCGAGGTCAACACTGAAGCTTTCTTT.

This clone was recorded a few times. The gene calls are TRBV15 and TRBJ1-6, with 7 nucleotides matching TRBD1. The germline V gene has CDR1 LNHNV and CDR2 YYDKDF (reference sequence). CDR3 length equals 15 residues. The V segment lost 2 bases and the J segment 9 bases; nucleotides outside the gene matches: 7. CDR3 nucleotide sequence: TGTGCCACCAGCAGATACCGGGACAGCAGTTCACCCCTCCACTTT. As protein: CATSRYRDSSSPLHF. Variable domain in full (rest from reference TRBV15 and TRBJ1-6): DAMVIQNPRYQVTQFGKPVTLSCSQTLNHNVMYWYQQKSSQAPKLLFHYYDKDFNNEADTPDNFQSRRPNTSFCFLDIRSPGLGDTAMYLCATSRYRDSSSPLHFGNGTRLTVT.

The chain couples TRBV19 to TRBJ1-6; 7 bases match TRBD1. CDR1 and CDR2 (germline): LNHDA, SQIVND (reference sequence). With V trimmed by 6 bases and J by 6 bases, 2 bases remained unmatched. This CDR3 comprises 13 residues. CDR3 sequence: CASSRGANSPLHF. In DNA, the CDR3 is TGTGCCAGTAGCAGGGGGGCTAATTCACCCCTCCACTTT. Supplemented by reference TRBV19 and TRBJ1-6, the full variable domain reads DGGITQSPKYLFRKEGQNVTLSCEQNLNHDAMYWYRQDPGQGLRLIYYSQIVNDFQKGDIAEGYSVSREKKESFPLTVTSAQKNPTAFYLCASSRGANSPLHFGNGTRLTVT.

This clone has just a few counts. The chain employs TRBV6-6 and TRBJ1-1; D ambiguous. In germline, CDR1 is MNHNY, CDR2 SVGAGI (reference sequence). The CDR3 sequence is 12 residues long. V was clipped by 6 bases and J by 6 bases, with 11 bases between them. The CDR3 DNA reads as TGTGCCAGCAGAAGGATAGGGCCTGAAGCTTTCTTT. Protein sequence: CASRRIGPEAFF.

The genes are TRBV11-2 and TRBJ2-5, with D possibly TRBD1 on 6 matching bases. The CDR3 is 14 amino acids. Germline V gene sequence: CDR1 SGHAT, CDR2 FQNNGV. Trimming removed 0 bases from V and 2 bases from J, with 7 bases in between. This chain's CDR3 is CASSLDGQQETQYF. CDR3 coding DNA: TGTGCCAGCAGCTTAGACGGACAGCAAGAGACCCAGTACTTC.

This clone was seen only a few times. The CDR3: CASSLIRGVDTEAFF. As DNA, the CDR3 is TGCGCCAGCAGCCTCATAAGAGGGGTAGACACTGAAGCTTTCTTT. V usage is TRBV4-1 and J usage is TRBJ1-1, with a possible D match to TRBD1 (5 bases). Germline CDR1 is MGHRA and CDR2 is YSYEKL. The ends were cut back, 4 bases at V and 3 bases at J, with 15 bases in the middle. The CDR3 contains 15 residues.

This rearrangement joins TRBV9 to TRBJ2-3, with 10 bases fitting TRBD1. V was pared by 3 bases and J by 6 bases, with 13 bases of the junction left unmatched. Germline V gene data show CDR1 as SGDLS and CDR2 as YYNGEE. This CDR3 spans 17 amino acids. CDR3: CASSGLGTGEDWDTQYF. Written as DNA, the CDR3 is TGTGCCAGCAGCGGACTAGGGACAGGGGAAGATTGGGATACGCAGTATTTT.

The V and J genes are TRBV5-5 and TRBJ1-1; 7 bases are a match to TRBD1. There are 17 residues in the CDR3. J gave up 0 bases and V 3 bases, and 11 bases lay outside the gene matches. The germline V gene has CDR1 SGHKS and CDR2 YYEKEE (reference sequence). DNA of the CDR3: TGTGCCAGCAGCTCGACAGGGAGATCTTCGATGAACACTGAAGCTTTCTTT. It specifies CASSSTGRSSMNTEAFF.

The rearrangement uses TRBV2 and TRBJ1-2; D is possibly TRBD1 (5 bases). The germline V gene has CDR1 SNHLY and CDR2 FYNNEI. The CDR3 contains 12 residues. V was clipped by 3 bases and J by 8 bases, with 10 bases between them. As DNA, the CDR3 is TGTGCCAGCAGTGACACGGGGCAGGGCTACACCTTC. This encodes CASSDTGQGYTF.

V and J are TRBV7-2 and TRBJ2-7; D might be TRBD2 (6 bases). This CDR3 is built from 16 residues. The ends were cut back, 4 bases at V and 4 bases at J, with 20 bases in the middle. Germline assignment: CDR1 SGHTA and CDR2 FQGNSA. The CDR3 reads CASSSRPDGRGYEQYF. Here the CDR3 DNA reads TGTGCCAGCAGCTCCCGTCCCGACGGGAGAGGTTACGAGCAGTACTTC. The whole variable domain, remainder taken from reference TRBV7-2 and TRBJ2-7, is GAGVSQSPSNKVTEKGKDVELRCDPISGHTALYWYRQSLGQGLEFLIYFQGNSAPDKSGLPSDRFSAERTGGSVSTLTIQRTQQEDSAVYLCASSSRPDGRGYEQYFGPGTRLTVT.

V usage is TRBV5-1 and J usage is TRBJ2-2, with D hard to call. The V end lost 0 bases, the J end lost 4 bases, and 4 bases lay between the germline ends. Germline assignment: CDR1 SGHRS and CDR2 YFSETQ. There are 13 residues in the CDR3. This CDR3 is CASSLAATGELFF. The CDR3 DNA is TGCGCCAGCAGCTTGGCCGCCACCGGGGAGCTGTTTTTT.